These T cell receptor beta chains were read from a single sample in a study of T cell responses to AZD1222 COVID-19 vaccine. TCRdb keeps only in-frame clones here, not all; method: immunoSEQ multiplex PCR. The table has tens of thousands of clones, about 93% seen once; the top ten hold under 3.5%. The specimen was peripheral blood, collected 28 days after the second AZD1222 dose. The source is an adult who received the AZD1222 COVID-19 vaccine. CDR3s leave out the opening cysteine and the closing phenylalanine or tryptophan. A D gene is named only where the DNA matches it firmly.

D,J,V,length,CDR3
.,TRBJ1-1,TRBV29-1,10,SVAGRQSEAF
.,TRBJ1-6,TRBV5-5,13,ASSLTGLQDSPLH
.,TRBJ2-2,TRBV9,14,ASSVGLATNTGELF
TRBD1,TRBJ2-7,TRBV6-5,13,ASSSTGGAYYEQY
.,TRBJ1-2,TRBV7-9,12,ASSLTGTNYGYT
TRBD1,TRBJ1-5,TRBV11-2,13,ASSPGQGMNQPQH
.,TRBJ2-6,TRBV19,14,ASSTPRGSGANVLT
.,TRBJ1-2,TRBV27,12,ASSPDKANYGYT
.,TRBJ2-3,TRBV7-9,10,ASSFSTDTQY
.,TRBJ1-2,TRBV7-2,11,ASSTRGGRGYT
.,TRBJ2-5,TRBV2,11,ATNRWVQETQY
TRBD1,TRBJ2-7,TRBV7-2,17,ASSLAQGSRSPLGTGQY
.,TRBJ1-1,TRBV10-3,11,AISERLGTEAF
.,TRBJ2-2,TRBV5-1,13,ASSFLGGDTGELF
.,TRBJ2-1,TRBV2,12,AKNDRYSYNEQF